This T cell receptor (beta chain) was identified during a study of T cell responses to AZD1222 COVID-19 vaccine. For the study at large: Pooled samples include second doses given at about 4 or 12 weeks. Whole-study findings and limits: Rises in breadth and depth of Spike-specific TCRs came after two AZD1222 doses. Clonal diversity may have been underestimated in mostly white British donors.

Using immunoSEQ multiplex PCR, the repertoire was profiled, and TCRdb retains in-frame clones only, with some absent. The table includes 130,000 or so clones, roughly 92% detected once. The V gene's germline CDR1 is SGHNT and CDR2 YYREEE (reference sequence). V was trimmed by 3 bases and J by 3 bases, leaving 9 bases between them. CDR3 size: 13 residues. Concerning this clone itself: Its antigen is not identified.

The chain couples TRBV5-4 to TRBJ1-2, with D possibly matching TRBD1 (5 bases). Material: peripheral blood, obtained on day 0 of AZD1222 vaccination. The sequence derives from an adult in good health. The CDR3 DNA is TGTGCCAGCAGCTGGGGCGGGGACTATGGCTACACCTTC. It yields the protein CASSWGGDYGYTF.